These 25 T cell receptor beta chains share one sample of origin, sequenced in a study of cytomegalovirus exposure and HLA in healthy donors. The PCR made use of 60 Vbeta and 13 Jbeta primers. Assay used: immunoSEQ multiplex PCR; TCRdb lists only in-frame clones, some missing. The sample lists about 74,000 clones, 72% occurring once. Source material: PBMCs. These receptors all come from a woman between 35 and 50 years old in good health and CMV-seropositive.

V is TRBV6-1 and J is TRBJ2-3; 7 bases align to TRBD1. Trimming at V came to 1 base and at J to 1 base, leaving 2 bases not matched to a gene. The germline V gene has CDR1 MNHNS and CDR2 SASEGT. This CDR3 spans 15 amino acids. The CDR3 here is CASSEGDRGTDTQYF. The CDR3 nucleotides are TGTGCCAGCAGTGAAGGAGACAGGGGCACAGATACGCAGTATTTT.

The chain joins TRBV15 to TRBJ2-7; 10 positions agree with TRBD1. Germline trimming cut 7 bases from V and 4 bases from J; bases unmatched to any gene: 10. Germline V gene lookup returns CDR1 LNHNV and CDR2 YYDKDF (reference sequence). This CDR3 comprises 15 residues. CDR3 coding DNA: TGTGCCACCAACAGCGGACAGGGGGGTTCGTACGAGCAGTACTTC. Protein sequence: CATNSGQGGSYEQYF.

The chain uses TRBV7-3 and TRBJ1-1; D gene uncertain. CDR3 length: 13 residues. Trimming left V 1 base short and J 4 bases short, with 7 bases between. The germline V gene has CDR1 SGHTA and CDR2 FQGTGA. In DNA, the CDR3 is TGTGCCAGCAGCTTAAGCTTCAGCACTGAAGCTTTCTTT. This encodes CASSLSFSTEAFF.

The chain employs TRBV5-1 and TRBJ2-1; 7 bases fit TRBD2. CDR1 SGHRS and CDR2 YFSETQ come from the germline V gene. The V segment lost 4 bases and the J segment 10 bases; nucleotides outside the gene matches: 14. The CDR3 is made up of 15 amino acids. CDR3 residues: CASSAGTAGVGEQFF. The CDR3 DNA is TGCGCCAGCAGCGCGGGGACTGCGGGGGTGGGGGAGCAGTTCTTC.

V gene TRBV13 combines with J gene TRBJ2-7; 10 bases match TRBD2. Per germline, CDR1 PRHDT and CDR2 FYEKMQ (reference sequence). Losses at the gene ends were 4 bases for V and 7 bases for J; bases not matched to a gene: 10. The CDR3 sequence is 15 residues long. The CDR3, as DNA: TGTGCCAGCAGCTCTTGGACTAGCGGATTAAGAGAGCAGTACTTC. This codes for CASSSWTSGLREQYF.

The J gene is TRBJ2-2, the V gene TRBV5-1, with 8 bases that match TRBD1. V trimming: 4 bases; J trimming: 6 bases; junction bases outside the gene matches: 5. This CDR3 comprises 14 residues. The germline V gene encodes CDR1 SGHRS and CDR2 YFSETQ. The CDR3 nucleotides are TGCGCCAGCAGCACGGACAGGGTCGCCGGGGAGCTGTTTTTT. Amino acid sequence: CASSTDRVAGELFF.

This chain links TRBV19 with TRBJ1-1, with 9 bases lining up with TRBD1. V gave up 6 bases and J gave up 3 bases; unmatched junction bases: 14. Germline V CDR1 and CDR2: LNHDA, SQIVND (reference sequence). The CDR3 loop spans 17 amino acids. CDR3 nucleotide sequence: TGTGCCAGTAGGCATACGTTCAGGACAGGGGCGGACACTGAAGCTTTCTTT. Translating it yields CASRHTFRTGADTEAFF.

The rearrangement joins TRBV7-8 to TRBJ1-4; possibly TRBD1 for D (6 bases). V was pared by 1 base and J by 0 bases, with 9 bases between. The CDR3 extends over 16 amino acids. Germline CDR1 reads SGHVS; CDR2 reads FQNEAQ. The CDR3 DNA follows: TGTGCCAGCAGCTTAGACAGGGTATCAACTAATGAAAAACTGTTTTTT. It translates to CASSLDRVSTNEKLFF.

This clone was seen a handful of times. Sequence at one end of the junction differs from germline and may be a read error. The CDR3, as DNA: TGTGCCAGCAGTTACGCCGGCGGCACCTATGGCTACCCCTTC. It encodes CASSYAGGTYGYPF. The chain employs TRBV6-5 and TRBJ1-2; D not resolved. The CDR3 consists of 14 residues. Germline lookup yields CDR1 MNHEY and CDR2 SVGAGI.

The chain combines TRBV7-2 with TRBJ1-1, with TRBD1 identical over 7 bases. The germline gives CDR1 SGHTA, CDR2 FQGNSA. The CDR3 consists of 12 residues. V was pared by 4 bases and J by 9 bases, with 5 bases of the junction left unmatched. DNA for the CDR3: TGTGCCAGCAGCTCACAGGGGAGCCAAGCTTTCTTT. Translation: CASSSQGSQAFF. Complete variable domain (other parts from reference TRBV7-2 and TRBJ1-1): GAGVSQSPSNKVTEKGKDVELRCDPISGHTALYWYRQSLGQGLEFLIYFQGNSAPDKSGLPSDRFSAERTGGSVSTLTIQRTQQEDSAVYLCASSSQGSQAFFGQGTRLTVV.

The chain joins TRBV10-1 to TRBJ2-1; a possible D gene is TRBD2 (5 bases). This CDR3 is 11 amino acids long. V lost 6 bases, J lost 11 bases, and 11 bases lay in between. Germline CDR1 and CDR2: WNHNN and SYGVQD (reference sequence). The CDR3 sequence: CASSIERKQFF. For the CDR3, the DNA is TGCGCCAGCAGCATTGAGCGGAAGCAGTTCTTC.

Only a few counts were recorded for this clone. V usage is TRBV6-1 and J usage is TRBJ2-3, with D maybe TRBD2 (7 bases). V was pared by 0 bases and J by 3 bases, with 19 bases between. CDR1 is MNHNS, CDR2 SASEGT, per germline. This CDR3 comprises 18 residues. DNA of the CDR3: TGTGCCAGCAGTGAAGCGAAAGGGCGGGGGCCGTGGACAGATACGCAGTATTTT. Translation: CASSEAKGRGPWTDTQYF.

The V gene is TRBV19, the J gene TRBJ2-2, with a weak D call TRBD2 (6 bases). CDR3 length: 16 residues. Germline assignment: CDR1 LNHDA and CDR2 SQIVND (reference sequence). Trimming removed 3 bases from V and 1 base from J, with 12 bases in between. CDR3: CASSILGGMNTGELFF. The CDR3 nucleotides read TGTGCCAGTAGTATCTTAGGCGGGATGAACACCGGGGAGCTGTTTTTT.

The chain recombines TRBV10-3 with TRBJ2-3; 7 bases are shared with TRBD2. V lost 2 bases and J lost 0; bases outside the gene matches: 8. This CDR3 is built from 17 residues. Germline V CDR1 and CDR2: ENHRY, SYGVKD. The CDR3 spells CAISEASGPMSTDTQYF. The CDR3 DNA follows: TGTGCCATCAGTGAGGCTAGCGGCCCTATGAGCACAGATACGCAGTATTTT.

The J gene is TRBJ2-2, the V gene TRBV7-2, with a tentative D call TRBD1 (6 bases). Germline V gives CDR1 SGHTA, CDR2 FQGNSA. With 3 bases removed from V and 7 bases from J, the gap between germline ends came to 15 bases. The CDR3 length is 15 residues. CDR3 sequence reads: CASSFLTGQSGELFF. CDR3 sequence (DNA): TGTGCCAGCAGCTTCCTGACAGGACAGAGCGGGGAGCTGTTTTTT.

V usage is TRBV27 and J usage is TRBJ2-7, with 10 bases fitting TRBD2. CDR1 is MNHEY and CDR2 is SMNVEV in the germline V gene (reference sequence). With 3 bases clipped from V and 4 bases from J, the junction kept 6 bases outside the gene matches. The CDR3 has 15 residues. CDR3 nucleotide sequence: TGTGCCAGCAGTTTGGCTAGCGGGAGTCATTACGAGCAGTACTTC. It encodes CASSLASGSHYEQYF.

Only one count was recorded for this clone. Other DNA sequences in this sample translate to the same CDR3. DNA for the CDR3: TGCAGCGCTGGGCAAACCTACGAGCAGTACTTC. This codes for CSAGQTYEQYF. The J gene is TRBJ2-7, the V gene TRBV29-1; D unresolved. The CDR3 extends over 11 amino acids. V shed 7 bases and J shed 2 bases, with 9 bases lying between them. Per the germline V gene, CDR1 is SQVTM and CDR2 is ANQGSEA.

The chain links TRBV5-1 to TRBJ2-2; 8 nucleotides agree with TRBD1. Germline V gene sequence: CDR1 SGHRS, CDR2 YFSETQ. V dropped 4 bases and J dropped 2; count of bases not matched to a gene: 10. This CDR3 region has 17 residues. CDR3 residues: CASSLLPTGANTGELFF. The CDR3 nucleotides read TGCGCCAGCAGCCTGTTACCGACAGGGGCCAACACCGGGGAGCTGTTTTTT.

The rearrangement joins TRBV9 to TRBJ1-4; D ambiguous. This CDR3 contains 15 residues. V lost 10 bases and J lost 7, with 23 bases in between. Germline lookup yields CDR1 SGDLS and CDR2 YYNGEE. The CDR3 loop reads CAGSDCGSKAEKLFF. CDR3 coding DNA: TGTGCCGGAAGTGACTGCGGGAGTAAAGCTGAAAAACTGTTTTTT.

The J gene is TRBJ1-2, the V gene TRBV2; D gene uncertain. The CDR3 consists of 14 residues. Trimming shortened V by 6 bases and J by 4 bases, and 15 bases separated the two germline ends. CDR1 is SNHLY and CDR2 is FYNNEI in the germline V gene. CDR3 protein: CASRSNGELYGYTF. CDR3 sequence (DNA): TGTGCCAGCAGATCTAATGGGGAGCTCTATGGCTACACCTTC.

This clone has only a few counts. The V call is TRBV30, the J call TRBJ1-4; the D is unclear. This CDR3 is 15 amino acids long. CDR1 and CDR2 (germline): GTSNPN, SVGIG (reference sequence). Trimming shortened V by 3 bases and J by 7 bases, and 18 bases separated the two germline ends. In DNA, the CDR3 is TGTGCCTGGAGATTTCCGGGCCGGGGTAGTGAAAAACTGTTTTTT. Amino acids: CAWRFPGRGSEKLFF.

In nucleotides, the CDR3 is TGTGCCAGCAGTTTGGATGTCAGGGCCGCCGGGGAGCTGTTTTTT. Encoded protein: CASSLDVRAAGELFF. The chain recombines TRBV28 with TRBJ2-2, with a possible D match to TRBD1 (5 bases). V gave up 3 bases and J gave up 6 bases, with 14 bases separating them. This CDR3 has 15 residues. CDR1 is MDHEN and CDR2 is SYDVKM in the germline V gene. Full variable domain (remainder filled in from reference TRBV28 and TRBJ2-2): DVKVTQSSRYLVKRTGEKVFLECVQDMDHENMFWYRQDPGLGLRLIYFSYDVKMKEKGDIPEGYSVSREKKERFSLILESASTNQTSMYLCASSLDVRAAGELFFGEGSRLTVL.

The chain has TRBV7-2 and TRBJ2-7; D not certain. CDR3 length: 13 amino acids. Germline V gene lookup returns CDR1 SGHTA and CDR2 FQGNSA. Trimming stripped 1 base from V and 2 bases from J, with 6 bases between. The CDR3: CASSLGAPYEQYF. As DNA, the CDR3 is TGTGCCAGCAGCTTAGGAGCGCCCTACGAGCAGTACTTC.

This chain joins TRBV28 and TRBJ1-5; TRBD1 is a possible D gene (5 bases). The CDR3 totals 15 residues. V dropped 7 bases and J dropped 1 base, with 14 bases sitting between them. Germline assignment: CDR1 MDHEN and CDR2 SYDVKM. This chain's CDR3 is CASTSGVVSNQPQHF. The CDR3, as DNA: TGTGCCAGCACCTCGGGGGTTGTAAGCAATCAGCCCCAGCATTTT.

This chain joins TRBV15 and TRBJ2-3; 8 nucleotides match TRBD2. The V segment lost 2 bases and the J segment 0 bases; nucleotides outside the gene matches: 4. The CDR3 runs to 16 residues. Germline V gene data show CDR1 as LNHNV and CDR2 as YYDKDF (reference sequence). Here the CDR3 reads CATSRTSGTSTDTQYF. As DNA, the CDR3 is TGTGCCACCAGCAGAACTAGCGGAACTAGCACAGATACGCAGTATTTT.